This T cell receptor beta chain was retrieved from a study of blood T cell repertoires in COVID-19. The V gene end was trimmed by 3 bases and the J gene end by 4 bases; junction bases not matched to a gene: 7. This CDR3 spans 15 amino acids. Germline lookup yields CDR1 SGHRS and CDR2 YFSETQ. Original processing notes: The assay estimated nucleated cells by amplifying reference gene primers. Libraries were prepared by immunoSEQ multiplex PCR; TCRdb keeps only in-frame clonotypes and omits some of them. For V, J and clone size, that table is used; D and trimming come from the DNA. The sample records some 430,000 clones, about 90% being singletons. Assignment of participants to cohorts was predicated upon participant-reported clinical history. Recovered participants had two consecutive negative NP/OP PCR tests, healthcare professional clearance, or symptom resolution.

The V gene is TRBV5-1, the J gene TRBJ1-2; 9 bases fit TRBD1. The receptor was isolated from a man aged 18-30 years who had recovered from COVID-19. The source material was PBMCs or T cells enriched from blood (not recorded which). CDR3 bases: TGCGCCAGCAGCTCCTATCCGGGACAGGGCTATGGCTACACCTTC. It codes for CASSSYPGQGYGYTF.